This TCR beta chain was retrieved from a study of T-cell reconstitution after alpha-beta-depleted transplantation in children. Findings and caveats of the study: Several hundred expanded graft clones reportedly were the source of alpha-beta T cells about two months after transplant. Newly generated T cells supplied most T-cell counts and diversity one year post-transplant.

TCRbeta library preparation incorporated unique molecular identifiers. MiXCR, run by TCRdb on the PCR reads, gives a single entry per CDR3 protein. The sample yields 250,000 to 400,000 distinct CDR3 sequences, approximately 23% seen once. In this sample, this clonotype turned up a few times. Its target is unknown. The ends were cut back, 7 bases at V and 4 bases at J, with 15 bases in the middle. The CDR3 length is 14 residues. Germline values: CDR1 SGHRS, CDR2 YFSETQ. The chain links TRBV5-1 to TRBJ2-1, with D possibly being TRBD2 (6 bases). Specimen: PBMCs, mostly from graft donor cells, collected 180 days after TCRalphabeta/CD19-depleted stem cell transplant. This clonotype originated in a male patient younger than 18 who had a stem cell transplant for acute lymphoblastic leukemia, so the T cells may come from the graft donor. CDR3 nucleotide sequence: TGCGCCAGCTCCTCTGGGGCGGGATACAATGAGCAGTTCTTC. Translation gives CASSSGAGYNEQFF.